The present entry profiles one T cell receptor beta chain with its context. The antigen this receptor binds is unknown. No clone much larger than this one lies a single base away; base qualities are absent. Naive CD8 T cell libraries were made from about 21,000 to 970,000 sorted cells using 10%, 30% or 50% of purified RNA. On a BD FACSAria II, naive CD8 T cells were FACS-sorted as CD8+CD4-CCR7+CD45RA+ and collected into RLT Plus buffer. To test detection sensitivity, Jurkat RNA equal to some 11 TCR copies was added to samples of roughly 18,000-1,100,000 naive CD8 T cells. Enrichment of CD8 T cells was done with RosetteSep CD8+ T Cell Enrichment Cocktail plus Ficoll-Paque, and ACK red cell lysis came afterward. Receptor libraries were prepared by PCR. The instrument given in TCRdb is Illumina HiSeq 4000. Bulk TCR libraries were made following a previously described method, with the TCR primers given in Table S5. The Qiagen AllPrep DNA/RNA kit was used to purify total RNA. Before analysis, reads from multiple sequencing runs of one library were combined. The original methods were these. Reads were retained only if the reads had an exact TCR constant sequence, and the retained reads were trimmed to 150 nt and grouped according to their 12-nt molecular barcodes. Reads inside each barcode group were sub-clustered using a 15% Levenshtein threshold, and a quality-weighted consensus sequence was constructed for each RNA molecule. Non-functional sequences were removed, as were lower-count sequences one edit away from another. Based on fitting two negative binomial distributions, any barcode sub-cluster with under 20% of the maximum read count was discarded. TCRdb reprocessed the public reads (quality trimming at Q25 with fastp, clone calling with MiXCR) and kept in-frame beta chains. Every CDR3 protein is listed once, alongside the most common genes and DNA of its rows. The authors' filters were not applied to this entry. This sample is represented by more than 250,000 distinct CDR3 sequences; 20% to 25% of them were singletons. The ten largest clones represent about 0.79% of the sample.

This sample is part of a study of molecular identifiers for immune sequencing clone quantification (dated by TCRdb to 2016 to 2018). Regarding the research as a whole: For a replicate experiment, RNA from roughly 18,000 or 92,000 naive CD8 T cells was divided into five aliquots, and four of the five aliquots were sequenced. The study was a methods study using CD8 T cells to benchmark molecular-identifier clustering-based TCR repertoire sequencing (MIDCIRS) and TCR RNA copy counting.

CDR1 SQVTM and CDR2 ANQGSEA are derived from the germline V gene. Including cysteine and phenylalanine, the CDR3 has 13 amino acids. Solely the CDR3 DNA is kept, with 39 bases framed from the first base. V ends up 7 bases short and J 8 bases short, with an unmatched junction base count of 7. Results the study describes overall, beyond this receptor: A single cell's worth of spiked-in Jurkat TCR RNA was reported detectable even among some 920,000 naive CD8 T cells. Modeling gave about 3.2 recovered TCR RNA copies per cell versus 7.5 to 10 by digital PCR, implying around 33% capture efficiency. Spiked-in Jurkat TCR RNA (approximately 10 copies' worth), which is not part of the donor repertoire, was contained in the naive libraries. When barcode sub-clustering was left out, chimeric consensus sequences inflated TCR diversity, with chimeras reaching as high as 47%. Clones above 20 RNA copies held over 99% of molecules in CMV-specific effector cells but under 1% in naive cells. The sizes of highly expanded clones could end up underestimated when identical TCR molecules share a barcode.

What was sequenced was naive CD8+ T cells from blood, with Jurkat cell RNA spiked in. Reading the label with the study, this specimen's cell subset or site is: FACS-sorted CD8+CD4-CCR7+CD45RA+ naive T cells. The chain is encoded by TRBV29-1 joined to TRBJ1-4; a stretch of 10 junction bases matches TRBD1. The sequence was collected from a human donor in good health. Some libraries in this study had Jurkat cell RNA spiked in. The nucleotide sequence reads TGCAGCGACCCCGGGACAGGGGACGAAAAACTGTTTTTT. Translation gives CSDPGTGDEKLFF. Here the CDR3 is joined to the reference TRBV29-1 and TRBJ1-4 genes, and the full variable domain is: SAVISQKPSRDICQRGTSLTIQCQVDSQVTMMFWYRQQPGQSLTLIATANQGSEATYESGFVIDKFPISRPNLTFSTLTVSNMSPEDSSIYLCSDPGTGDEKLFFGSGTQLSVL.